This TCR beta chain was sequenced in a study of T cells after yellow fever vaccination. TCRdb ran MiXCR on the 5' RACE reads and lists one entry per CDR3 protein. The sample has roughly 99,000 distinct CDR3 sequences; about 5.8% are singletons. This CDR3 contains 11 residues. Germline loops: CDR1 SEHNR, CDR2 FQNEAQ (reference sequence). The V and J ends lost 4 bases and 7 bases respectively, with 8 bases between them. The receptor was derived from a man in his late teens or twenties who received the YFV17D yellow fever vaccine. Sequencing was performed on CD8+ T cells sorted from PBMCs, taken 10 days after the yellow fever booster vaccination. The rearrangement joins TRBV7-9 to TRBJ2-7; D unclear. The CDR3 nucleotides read TGTGCCAGCAGCTGGGGTTTGGAGCAGTACTTC. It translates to CASSWGLEQYF.